This T cell receptor (beta chain) was recovered during a study of technical replicates of blood from a handful of donors. This clone has more than one count but fewer than ten. Germline assignment: CDR1 MRHNA and CDR2 SNTAGT. This CDR3 comprises 13 residues. V gave up 6 bases and J gave up 3 bases, with 11 bases separating them. Produced via immunoSEQ multiplex PCR; TCRdb's table is partial and in-frame only. Of tens of thousands of clones detected, about 97% appear once; the ten largest clones hold about 0.26%. The sequence derives from a human donor in good health. V and J are TRBV6-4 and TRBJ1-1; maybe TRBD1 (6 bases). Source material: T cells isolated from PBMCs. The CDR3 protein is CASRSYRDTEAFF. As DNA, the CDR3 is TGTGCCAGCAGATCCTACAGGGACACTGAAGCTTTCTTT.